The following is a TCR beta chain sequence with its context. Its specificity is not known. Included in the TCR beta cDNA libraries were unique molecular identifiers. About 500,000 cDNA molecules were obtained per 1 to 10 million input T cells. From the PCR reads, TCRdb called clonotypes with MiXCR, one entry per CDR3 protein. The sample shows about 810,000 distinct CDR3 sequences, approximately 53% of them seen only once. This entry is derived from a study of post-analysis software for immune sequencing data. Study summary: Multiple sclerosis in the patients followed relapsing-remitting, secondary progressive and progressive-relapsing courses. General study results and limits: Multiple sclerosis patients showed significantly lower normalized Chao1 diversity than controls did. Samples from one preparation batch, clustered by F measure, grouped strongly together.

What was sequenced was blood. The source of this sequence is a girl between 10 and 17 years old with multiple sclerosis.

The CDR3 sequence is CASSTWGAAGNEQFF. CDR3 DNA sequence: TGCGCCAGCAGCACTTGGGGGGCCGCGGGCAATGAGCAGTTCTTC. The chain recombines TRBV5-1 with TRBJ2-1, with D perhaps matching TRBD1 or TRBD2 (6 bases each). CDR3 length equals 15 residues. The V and J ends lost 4 bases and 6 bases respectively, with 17 bases between them. Germline V lookup: CDR1 SGHRS, CDR2 YFSETQ.